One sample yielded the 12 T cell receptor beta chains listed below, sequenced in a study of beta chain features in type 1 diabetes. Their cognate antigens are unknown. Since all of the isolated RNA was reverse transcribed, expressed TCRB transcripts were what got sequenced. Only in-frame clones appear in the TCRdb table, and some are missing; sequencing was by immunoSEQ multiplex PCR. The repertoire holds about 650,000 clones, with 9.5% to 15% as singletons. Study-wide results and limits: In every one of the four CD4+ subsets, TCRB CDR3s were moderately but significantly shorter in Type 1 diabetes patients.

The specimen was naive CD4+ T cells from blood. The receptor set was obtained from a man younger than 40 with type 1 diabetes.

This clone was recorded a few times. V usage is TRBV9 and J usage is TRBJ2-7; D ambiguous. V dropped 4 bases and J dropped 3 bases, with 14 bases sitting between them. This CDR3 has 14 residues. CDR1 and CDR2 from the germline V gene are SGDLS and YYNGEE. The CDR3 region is CASSTGPNLYEQYF. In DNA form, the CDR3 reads TGTGCCAGCAGCACTGGACCGAACCTCTACGAGCAGTACTTC.

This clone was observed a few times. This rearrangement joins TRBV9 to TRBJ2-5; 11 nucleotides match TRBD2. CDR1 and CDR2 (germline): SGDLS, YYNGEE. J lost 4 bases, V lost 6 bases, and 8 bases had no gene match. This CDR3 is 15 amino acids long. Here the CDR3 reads CASTLQGTSGETQYF. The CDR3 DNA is TGTGCCAGCACCCTTCAAGGGACTAGCGGAGAGACCCAGTACTTC.

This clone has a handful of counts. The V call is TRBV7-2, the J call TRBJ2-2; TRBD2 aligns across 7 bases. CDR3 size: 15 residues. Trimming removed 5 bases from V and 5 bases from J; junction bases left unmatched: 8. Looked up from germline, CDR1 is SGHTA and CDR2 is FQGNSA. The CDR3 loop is CASSKGTGGTGELFF. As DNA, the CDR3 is TGTGCCAGCAGCAAGGGAACCGGGGGGACCGGGGAGCTGTTTTTT.

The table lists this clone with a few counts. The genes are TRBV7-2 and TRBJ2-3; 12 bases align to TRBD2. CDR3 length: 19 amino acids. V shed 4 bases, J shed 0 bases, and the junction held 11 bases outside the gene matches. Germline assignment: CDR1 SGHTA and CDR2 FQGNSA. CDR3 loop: CASSWLKTSGGASTDTQYF. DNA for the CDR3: TGTGCCAGCAGCTGGTTAAAGACTAGCGGGGGCGCTAGCACAGATACGCAGTATTTT.

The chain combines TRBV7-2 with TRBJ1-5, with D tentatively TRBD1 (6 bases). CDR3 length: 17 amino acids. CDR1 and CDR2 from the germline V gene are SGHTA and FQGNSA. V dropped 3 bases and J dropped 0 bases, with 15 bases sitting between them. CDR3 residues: CASSLTWTVFSNQPQHF. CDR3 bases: TGTGCCAGCAGCTTGACCTGGACAGTATTTAGCAATCAGCCCCAGCATTTT.

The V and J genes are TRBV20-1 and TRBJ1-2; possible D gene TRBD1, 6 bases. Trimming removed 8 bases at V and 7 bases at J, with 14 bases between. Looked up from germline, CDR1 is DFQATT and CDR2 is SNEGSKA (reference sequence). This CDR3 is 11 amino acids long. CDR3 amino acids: CSTLGAAGYTF. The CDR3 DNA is TGCAGTACCCTGGGGGCAGCTGGCTACACCTTC.

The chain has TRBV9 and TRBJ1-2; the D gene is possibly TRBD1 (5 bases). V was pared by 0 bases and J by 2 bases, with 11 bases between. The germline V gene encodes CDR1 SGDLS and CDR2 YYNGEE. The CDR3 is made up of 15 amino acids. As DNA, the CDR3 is TGTGCCAGCAGCGTAGTCGGGGACCCAAACTATGGCTACACCTTC. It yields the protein CASSVVGDPNYGYTF. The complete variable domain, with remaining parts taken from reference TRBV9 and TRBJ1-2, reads DSGVTQTPKHLITATGQRVTLRCSPRSGDLSVYWYQQSLDQGLQFLIQYYNGEERAKGNILERFSAQQFPDLHSELNLSSLELGDSALYFCASSVVGDPNYGYTFGSGTRLTVV.

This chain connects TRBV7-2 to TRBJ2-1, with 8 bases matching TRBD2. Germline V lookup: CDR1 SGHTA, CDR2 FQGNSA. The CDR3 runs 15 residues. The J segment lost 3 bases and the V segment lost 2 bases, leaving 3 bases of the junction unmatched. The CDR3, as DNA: TGTGCCAGCAGCTTATGGACTAGCAGCTACAATGAGCAGTTCTTC. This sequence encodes CASSLWTSSYNEQFF.

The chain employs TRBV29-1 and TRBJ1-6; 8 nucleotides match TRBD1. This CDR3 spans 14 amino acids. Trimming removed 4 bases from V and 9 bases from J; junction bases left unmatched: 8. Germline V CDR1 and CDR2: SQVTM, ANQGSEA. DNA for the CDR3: TGCAGCGTTGTCACCGGGACAGGAGGTTCACCCCTCCACTTT. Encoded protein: CSVVTGTGGSPLHF.

The CDR3: CASSLRPRLAGGDTDTQYF. DNA of the CDR3: TGTGCCAGCAGCTTGCGACCGAGACTAGCGGGGGGAGACACAGATACGCAGTATTTT. The chain is built from TRBV9 and TRBJ2-3, with 13 bases matching TRBD2. With V trimmed by 4 bases and J by 2 bases, 13 bases remained unmatched. CDR1 and CDR2 from the germline V gene are SGDLS and YYNGEE. This CDR3 is 19 amino acids long.

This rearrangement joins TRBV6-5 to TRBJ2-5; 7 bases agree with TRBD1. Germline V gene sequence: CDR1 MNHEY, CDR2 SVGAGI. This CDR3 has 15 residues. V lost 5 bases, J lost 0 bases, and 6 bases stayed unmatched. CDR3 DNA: TGTGCCAGCAGTAAACAGACAGGGTACCAAGAGACCCAGTACTTC. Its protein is CASSKQTGYQETQYF.

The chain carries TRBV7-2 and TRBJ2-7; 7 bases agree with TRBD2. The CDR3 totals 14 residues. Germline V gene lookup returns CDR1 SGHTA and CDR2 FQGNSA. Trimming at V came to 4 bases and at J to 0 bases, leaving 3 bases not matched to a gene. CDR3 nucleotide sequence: TGTGCCAGCAGCTCCGGGGGGAACTCCTACGAGCAGTACTTC. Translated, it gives CASSSGGNSYEQYF.